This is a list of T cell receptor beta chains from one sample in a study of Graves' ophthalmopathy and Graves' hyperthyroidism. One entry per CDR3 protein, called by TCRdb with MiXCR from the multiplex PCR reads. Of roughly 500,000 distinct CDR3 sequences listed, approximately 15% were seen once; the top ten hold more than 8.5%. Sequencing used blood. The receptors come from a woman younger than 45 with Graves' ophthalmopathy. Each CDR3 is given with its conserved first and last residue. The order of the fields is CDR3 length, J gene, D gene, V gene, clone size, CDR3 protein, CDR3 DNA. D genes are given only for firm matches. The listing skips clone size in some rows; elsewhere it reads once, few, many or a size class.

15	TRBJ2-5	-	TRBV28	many	CASSLSMGVVGTQYF	TGTGCCAGCAGTTTATCAATGGGCGTTGTGGGGACCCAGTACTTC
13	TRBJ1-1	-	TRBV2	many	CASDSKPTTEAFF	TGTGCCAGCGATTCAAAGCCGACGACTGAAGCTTTCTTT
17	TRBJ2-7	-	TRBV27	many	CASSRVFMGGQTYEQYF	TGTGCCAGCAGTAGGGTGTTTATGGGCGGACAAACCTACGAGCAGTACTTC
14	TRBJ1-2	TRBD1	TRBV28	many	CASSSGGRGYGYTF	TGTGCCAGCAGCTCAGGGGGCCGGGGATATGGCTACACCTTC
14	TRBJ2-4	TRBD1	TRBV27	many	CASSGTGGPDIQYF	TGTGCCAGCAGCGGGACAGGGGGCCCGGACATTCAGTACTTC
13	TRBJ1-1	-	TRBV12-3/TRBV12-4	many	CASSSGFNTEAFF	TGTGCCAGCAGTTCAGGGTTTAACACTGAAGCTTTCTTT
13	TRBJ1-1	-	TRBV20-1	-	CSAGLRDPNEAFF	TGCAGTGCCGGCCTCAGGGACCCTAATGAAGCTTTCTTT
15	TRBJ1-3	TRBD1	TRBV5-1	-	CASRSGTASGNTIYF	TGCGCCAGCAGGTCCGGGACAGCCTCTGGAAACACCATATATTTT
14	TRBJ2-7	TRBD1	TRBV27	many	CASSFLDRVYEQYF	TGTGCCAGCAGTTTCCTGGACAGGGTTTACGAGCAGTACTTC
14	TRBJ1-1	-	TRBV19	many	CASSIGEMNTEAFF	TGTGCCAGTAGTATCGGTGAGATGAACACTGAAGCTTTCTTT
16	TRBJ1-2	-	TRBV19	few	CASRDHGGDSNYGYTF	TGTGCCAGTAGGGACCACGGGGGAGACTCTAACTATGGCTACACCTTC
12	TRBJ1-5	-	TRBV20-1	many	CSASKGNQPQHF	TGCAGTGCTAGTAAGGGCAATCAGCCCCAGCATTTT
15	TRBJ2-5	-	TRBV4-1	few	CASSQGDGGFETQYF	TGCGCCAGCAGCCAAGGGGACGGAGGCTTCGAGACCCAGTACTTC
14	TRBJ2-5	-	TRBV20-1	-	CSGRPRTAEETQYF	TGCAGTGGGCGCCCCAGGACAGCAGAAGAGACCCAGTACTTC
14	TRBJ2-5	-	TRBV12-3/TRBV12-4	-	CASSGQQTQETQYF	TGTGCCAGCAGTGGGCAACAGACCCAAGAGACCCAGTACTTC
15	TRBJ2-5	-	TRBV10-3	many	CAISFNQADQETQYF	TGTGCCATCAGCTTTAATCAGGCAGACCAAGAGACCCAGTACTTC
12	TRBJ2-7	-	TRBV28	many	CASSSFPYEQYF	TGTGCCAGCAGTTCCTTTCCCTACGAGCAGTACTTC
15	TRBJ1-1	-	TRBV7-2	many	CASSLAMGLDTEAFF	TGTGCCAGCAGCTTAGCCATGGGTCTGGACACTGAAGCTTTCTTT
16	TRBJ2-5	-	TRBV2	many	CASSDQGWEVQETQYF	TGTGCCAGCAGTGATCAGGGCTGGGAGGTCCAAGAGACCCAGTACTTC
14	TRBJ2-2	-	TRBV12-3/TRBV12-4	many	CASSSSTRAGELFF	TGTGCCAGCAGTTCTTCAACAAGGGCCGGGGAGCTGTTTTTT
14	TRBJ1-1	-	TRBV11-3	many	CASSSGRLGAEAFF	TGTGCCAGCAGCTCGGGGCGATTGGGTGCTGAAGCTTTCTTT
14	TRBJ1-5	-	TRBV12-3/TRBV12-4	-	CASSFAGPHQPQHF	TGTGCCAGCAGTTTTGCGGGCCCACATCAGCCCCAGCATTTC
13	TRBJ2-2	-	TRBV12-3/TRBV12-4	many	CASSYGGGGELFF	TGTGCCAGCAGTTATGGAGGTGGCGGGGAGCTGTTTTTT
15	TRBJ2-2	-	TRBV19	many	CASSMRREVTGELFF	TGTGCCAGTAGTATGCGGAGGGAAGTCACCGGGGAGCTGTTTTTT
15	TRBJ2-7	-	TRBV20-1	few	CSARGGDIDFYDQYF	TGCAGTGCTAGAGGTGGGGACATAGATTTCTACGATCAGTACTTC
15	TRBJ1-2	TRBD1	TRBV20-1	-	CSARAGTGGGYGYTF	TGCAGTGCTAGAGCCGGGACAGGGGGTGGATATGGCTACACCTTC
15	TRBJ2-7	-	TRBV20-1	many	CSARDLKGDSYEQYF	TGCAGTGCTAGAGATCTTAAGGGGGACTCCTACGAGCAGTACTTC
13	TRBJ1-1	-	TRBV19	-	CASSTTGFTKACF	TGTGCCAGTAGTACAACAGGGTTCACTAAAGCTTGCTTT
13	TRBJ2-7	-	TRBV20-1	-	CSARDRVSYEQCF	TGCAGTGCTAGAGACAGGGTCTCCTACGAGCAGTGCTTC
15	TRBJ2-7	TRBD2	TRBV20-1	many	CSALNEREGYYEQYF	TGCAGTGCGCTAAACGAGCGGGAGGGTTACTACGAGCAGTACTTC
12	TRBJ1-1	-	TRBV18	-	CASSPVETEAFF	TGTGCCAGCTCACCTGTAGAAACTGAAGCTTTCTTT
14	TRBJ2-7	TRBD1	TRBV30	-	CAWSLGQAVNEQYF	TGTGCCTGGAGCCTAGGACAGGCGGTTAACGAGCAGTACTTC
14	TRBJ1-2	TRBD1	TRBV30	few	CAWSYRGDNYGYTF	TGTGCCTGGAGTTACAGGGGCGATAACTATGGCTACACCTTC
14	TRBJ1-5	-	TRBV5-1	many	CASSSGTQNQPQHF	TGCGCCAGCAGCTCCGGGACACAAAATCAGCCCCAGCATTTT
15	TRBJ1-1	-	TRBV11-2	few	CASSLVATANTEAFF	TGTGCCAGCAGCTTAGTTGCGACAGCGAACACTGAAGCTTTCTTT
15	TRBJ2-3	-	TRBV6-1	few	CASSGQGWSTDTQYF	TGTGCCAGCAGTGGGCAAGGGTGGTCGACAGATACGCAGTATTTT
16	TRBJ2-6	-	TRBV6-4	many	CASSDSDSSGANVLTF	TGTGCCAGCAGTGACTCGGACAGCTCTGGGGCCAACGTCCTGACTTTC
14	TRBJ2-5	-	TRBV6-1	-	CASSAGQFQETQYF	TGTGCCAGCAGTGCTGGACAGTTCCAAGAGACCCAGTACTTC
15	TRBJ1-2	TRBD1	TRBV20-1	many	CSADSGTGSGYGYTF	TGCAGTGCTGATTCCGGGACAGGGTCGGGCTATGGCTACACCTTC
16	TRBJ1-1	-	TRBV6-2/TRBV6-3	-	CASSPQYTRKNTEAFF	TGTGCCAGCAGTCCCCAATACACAAGAAAGAACACTGAAGCTTTCTTT
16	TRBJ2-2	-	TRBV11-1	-	CASSPGGGPNTGELFF	TGTGCCAGCAGCCCTGGGGGAGGCCCGAACACCGGGGAGCTGTTTTTT
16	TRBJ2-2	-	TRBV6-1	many	CASSDGSRKLTGELFF	TGTGCCAGCAGCGACGGGTCCAGGAAACTCACCGGGGAGCTGTTTTTT
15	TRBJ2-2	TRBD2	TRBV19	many	CASSPRTSPTGELFF	TGTGCCAGTAGTCCCCGGACTAGTCCCACCGGGGAGCTGTTTTTT
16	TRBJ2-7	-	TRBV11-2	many	CASSRSPTPPGYEQYF	TGTGCCAGCAGCCGCAGCCCGACCCCTCCCGGGTACGAGCAGTACTTC
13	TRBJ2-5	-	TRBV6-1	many	CASSPTRAGTQYF	TGTGCCAGCAGCCCGACTAGGGCGGGGACCCAGTACTTC
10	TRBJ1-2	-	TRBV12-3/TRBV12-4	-	CASTEYGYTF	TGTGCCAGCACGGAGTATGGCTACACCTTC
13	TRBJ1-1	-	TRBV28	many	CASSLMAEYEAFF	TGTGCCAGCAGTTTAATGGCAGAATACGAAGCTTTCTTT
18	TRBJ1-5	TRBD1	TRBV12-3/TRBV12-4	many	CASSLDTGALHSNQPQHF	TGTGCCAGCAGTTTAGACACAGGGGCCCTTCATAGCAATCAGCCCCAGCATTTT
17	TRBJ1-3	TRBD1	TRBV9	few	CASSVGGDSFLGNTIYF	TGTGCCAGCAGCGTAGGAGGGGACAGTTTTTTAGGAAACACCATATATTTT
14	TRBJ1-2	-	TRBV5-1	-	CASSPTTVDYGYTF	TGCGCCAGCAGCCCCACCACAGTTGACTATGGCTACACCTTC
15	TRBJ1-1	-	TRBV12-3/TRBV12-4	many	CASSFGGTYNTEAFF	TGTGCCAGCAGTTTTGGCGGGACTTATAACACTGAAGCTTTCTTT
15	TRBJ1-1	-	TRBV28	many	CASSFGAGENTEAFF	TGTGCCAGCAGTTTTGGGGCGGGGGAGAACACTGAAGCTTTCTTT
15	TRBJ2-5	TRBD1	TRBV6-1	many	CASSEVYRGRETQYF	TGTGCCAGCAGTGAAGTATACAGGGGTAGAGAGACCCAGTACTTC